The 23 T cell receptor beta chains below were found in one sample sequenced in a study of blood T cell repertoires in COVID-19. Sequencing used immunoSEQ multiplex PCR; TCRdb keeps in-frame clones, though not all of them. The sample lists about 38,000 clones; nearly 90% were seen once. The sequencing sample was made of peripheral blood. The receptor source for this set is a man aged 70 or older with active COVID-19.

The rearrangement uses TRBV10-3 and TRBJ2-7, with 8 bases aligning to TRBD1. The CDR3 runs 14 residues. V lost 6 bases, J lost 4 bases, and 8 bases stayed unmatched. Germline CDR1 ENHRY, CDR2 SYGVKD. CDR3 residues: CAISHRQGKYEQYF. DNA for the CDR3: TGTGCCATCAGCCATAGACAGGGGAAGTACGAGCAGTACTTC.

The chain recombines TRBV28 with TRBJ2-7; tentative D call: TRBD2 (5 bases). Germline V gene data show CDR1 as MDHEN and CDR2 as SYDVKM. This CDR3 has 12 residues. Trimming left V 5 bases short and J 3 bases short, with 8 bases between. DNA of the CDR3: TGTGCCAGCAGTCCACGGGACTACGAGCAGTACTTC. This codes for CASSPRDYEQYF.

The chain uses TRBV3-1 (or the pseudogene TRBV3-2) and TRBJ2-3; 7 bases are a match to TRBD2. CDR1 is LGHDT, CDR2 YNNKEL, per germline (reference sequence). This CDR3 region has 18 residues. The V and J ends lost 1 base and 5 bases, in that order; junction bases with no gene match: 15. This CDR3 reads CASSQGARTSEVVDTQYF. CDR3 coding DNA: TGTGCCAGCAGCCAAGGGGCTCGGACTAGTGAGGTAGTAGATACGCAGTATTTT.

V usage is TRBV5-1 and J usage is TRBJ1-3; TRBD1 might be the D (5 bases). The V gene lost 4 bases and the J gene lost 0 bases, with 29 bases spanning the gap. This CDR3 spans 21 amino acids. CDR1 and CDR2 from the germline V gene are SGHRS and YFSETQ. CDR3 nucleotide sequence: TGCGCCAGCAGCCGAGTGGGGGACTTCACCAAACAGCTTCGCTCTGGAAACACCATATATTTT. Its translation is CASSRVGDFTKQLRSGNTIYF.

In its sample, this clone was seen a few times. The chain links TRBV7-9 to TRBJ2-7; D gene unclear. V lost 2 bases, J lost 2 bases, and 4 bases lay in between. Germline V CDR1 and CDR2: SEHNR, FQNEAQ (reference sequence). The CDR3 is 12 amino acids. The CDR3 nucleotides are TGTGCCAGCAGCTTACGGGCCTACGAGCAGTACTTC. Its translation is CASSLRAYEQYF.

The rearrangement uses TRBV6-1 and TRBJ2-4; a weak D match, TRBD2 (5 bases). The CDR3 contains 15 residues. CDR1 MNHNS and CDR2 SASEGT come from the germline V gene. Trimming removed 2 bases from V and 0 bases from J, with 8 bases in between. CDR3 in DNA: TGTGCCAGCAGTGAACCTGGACTAGCCAAAAACATTCAGTACTTC. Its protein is CASSEPGLAKNIQYF.

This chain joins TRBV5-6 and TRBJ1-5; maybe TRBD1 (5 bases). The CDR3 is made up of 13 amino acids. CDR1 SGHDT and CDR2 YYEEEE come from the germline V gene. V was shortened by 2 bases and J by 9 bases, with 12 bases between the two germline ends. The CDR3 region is CASSFREGGPQHF. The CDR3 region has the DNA TGTGCCAGCAGCTTCAGGGAGGGAGGGCCCCAGCATTTT.

In DNA, the CDR3 is TGTGCCAGCAGCTACCGGCGGGGCAGTGGAGATACGCAGTATTTT. Translation gives CASSYRRGSGDTQYF. The J gene is TRBJ2-3, the V gene TRBV11-2; TRBD2 might be the D (6 bases). V was trimmed by 4 bases and J by 5 bases, leaving 16 bases between them. The CDR3 consists of 15 residues. Germline V lookup: CDR1 SGHAT, CDR2 FQNNGV.

CDR3 protein: CASSLGGGGTGELFF. The CDR3 DNA sequence: TGTGCCAGCAGTTTAGGGGGCGGCGGGACCGGGGAGCTGTTTTTT. The chain recombines TRBV28 with TRBJ2-2; perhaps TRBD1 as D (6 bases). The CDR3 totals 15 residues. The ends were cut back, 2 bases at V and 5 bases at J, with 12 bases in the middle. Germline assignment: CDR1 MDHEN and CDR2 SYDVKM. The variable domain in full, completed from reference TRBV28 and TRBJ2-2, reads DVKVTQSSRYLVKRTGEKVFLECVQDMDHENMFWYRQDPGLGLRLIYFSYDVKMKEKGDIPEGYSVSREKKERFSLILESASTNQTSMYLCASSLGGGGTGELFFGEGSRLTVL.

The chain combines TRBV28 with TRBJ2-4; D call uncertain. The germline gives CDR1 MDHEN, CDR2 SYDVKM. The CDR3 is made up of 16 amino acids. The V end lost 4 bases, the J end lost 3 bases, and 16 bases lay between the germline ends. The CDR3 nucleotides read TGTGCCAGCAGTTCACGTACCCCGGGTATCAAAAACATTCAGTACTTC. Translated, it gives CASSSRTPGIKNIQYF.

CDR3 in DNA: TGTGCCAGCAAAGAAGTTCAGGGTGTAGAGACCCAGTACTTC. Residues: CASKEVQGVETQYF. The chain has TRBV6-6 and TRBJ2-5; TRBD1 is a possible D gene (5 bases). The CDR3 is 14 amino acids. The V and J ends lost 7 bases and 4 bases respectively, with 16 bases between them. Germline CDR1 reads MNHNY; CDR2 reads SVGAGI (reference sequence).

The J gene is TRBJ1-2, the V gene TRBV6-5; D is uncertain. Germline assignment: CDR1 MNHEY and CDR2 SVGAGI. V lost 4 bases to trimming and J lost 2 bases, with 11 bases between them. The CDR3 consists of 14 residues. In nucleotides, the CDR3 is TGTGCCAGCAGTTCCGGCGGTTCCAACTATGGCTACACCTTC. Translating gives CASSSGGSNYGYTF.

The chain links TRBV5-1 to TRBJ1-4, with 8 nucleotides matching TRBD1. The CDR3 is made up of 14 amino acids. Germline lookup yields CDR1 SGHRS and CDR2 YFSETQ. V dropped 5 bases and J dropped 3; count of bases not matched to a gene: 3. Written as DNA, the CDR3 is TGCGCCAGCAGGACACAGGGGGCTAATGAAAAACTGTTTTTT. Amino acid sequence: CASRTQGANEKLFF.

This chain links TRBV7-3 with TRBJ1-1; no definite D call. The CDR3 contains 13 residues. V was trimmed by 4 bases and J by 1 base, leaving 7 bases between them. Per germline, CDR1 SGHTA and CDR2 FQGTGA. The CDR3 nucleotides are TGTGCCAGCAGCTACAGACAGAACACTGAAGCTTTCTTT. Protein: CASSYRQNTEAFF.

CDR3: CATSVRTSAQETQYF. The CDR3 nucleotides are TGTGCCACCAGTGTTCGGACTAGCGCACAAGAGACCCAGTACTTC. The chain carries TRBV24-1 and TRBJ2-5; 9 bases are shared with TRBD2. The CDR3 is 15 residues long. The J segment lost 2 bases and the V segment lost 5 bases, leaving 5 bases of the junction unmatched. The germline gives CDR1 KGHDR, CDR2 SFDVKD.

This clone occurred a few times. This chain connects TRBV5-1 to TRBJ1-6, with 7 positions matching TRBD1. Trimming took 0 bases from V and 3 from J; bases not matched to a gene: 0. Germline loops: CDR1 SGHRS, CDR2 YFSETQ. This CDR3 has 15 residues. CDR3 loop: CASSLGDSYNSPLHF. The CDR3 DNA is TGCGCCAGCAGCTTGGGGGACAGCTATAATTCACCCCTCCACTTT.

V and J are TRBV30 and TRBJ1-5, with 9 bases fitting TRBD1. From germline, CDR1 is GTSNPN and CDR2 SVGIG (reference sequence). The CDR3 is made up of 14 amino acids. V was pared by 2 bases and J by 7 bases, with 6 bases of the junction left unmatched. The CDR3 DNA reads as TGTGCCTGGAGTCGAGACAGGGGGAGCCAGCCCCAGCATTTT. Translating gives CAWSRDRGSQPQHF.

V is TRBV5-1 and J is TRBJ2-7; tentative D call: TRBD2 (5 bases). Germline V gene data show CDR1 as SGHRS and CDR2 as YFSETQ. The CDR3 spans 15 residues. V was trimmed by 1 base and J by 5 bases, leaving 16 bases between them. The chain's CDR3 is CASSLSGNPGHEQYF. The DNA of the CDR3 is TGCGCCAGCAGCTTGTCGGGGAATCCAGGCCACGAGCAGTACTTC. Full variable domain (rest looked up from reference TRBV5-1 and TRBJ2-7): KAGVTQTPRYLIKTRGQQVTLSCSPISGHRSVSWYQQTPGQGLQFLFEYFSETQRNKGNFPGRFSGRQFSNSRSEMNVSTLELGDSALYLCASSLSGNPGHEQYFGPGTRLTVT.

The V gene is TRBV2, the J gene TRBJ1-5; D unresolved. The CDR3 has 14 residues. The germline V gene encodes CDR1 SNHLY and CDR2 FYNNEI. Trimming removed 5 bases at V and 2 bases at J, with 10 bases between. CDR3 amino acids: CASSSGIGNQPQHF. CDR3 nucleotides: TGTGCCAGCAGTTCAGGTATCGGCAATCAGCCCCAGCATTTT.

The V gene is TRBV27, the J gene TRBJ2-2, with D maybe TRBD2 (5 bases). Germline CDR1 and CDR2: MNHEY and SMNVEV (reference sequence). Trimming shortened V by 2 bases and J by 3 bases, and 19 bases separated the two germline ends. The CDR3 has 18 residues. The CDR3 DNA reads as TGTGCCAGCAGTTTAAGAGGGCCTAGCAGACGATACACCGGGGAGCTGTTTTTT. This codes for CASSLRGPSRRYTGELFF.

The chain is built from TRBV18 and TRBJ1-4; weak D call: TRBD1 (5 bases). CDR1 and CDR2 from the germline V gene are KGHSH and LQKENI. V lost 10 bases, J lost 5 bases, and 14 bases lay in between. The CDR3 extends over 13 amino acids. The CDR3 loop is CATSQGRNEKLFF. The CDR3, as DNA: TGTGCCACCTCGCAGGGTCGAAATGAAAAACTGTTTTTT. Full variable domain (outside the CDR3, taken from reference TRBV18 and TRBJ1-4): NAGVMQNPRHLVRRRGQEARLRCSPMKGHSHVYWYRQLPEEGLKFMVYLQKENIIDESGMPKERFSAEFPKEGPSILRIQQVVRGDSAAYFCATSQGRNEKLFFGSGTQLSVL.

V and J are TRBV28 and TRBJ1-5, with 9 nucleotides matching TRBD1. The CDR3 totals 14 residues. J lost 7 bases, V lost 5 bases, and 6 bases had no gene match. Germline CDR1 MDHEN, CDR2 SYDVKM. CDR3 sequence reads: CASSTEQGAQPQHF. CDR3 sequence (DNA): TGTGCCAGCAGTACCGAACAGGGGGCGCAGCCCCAGCATTTT.

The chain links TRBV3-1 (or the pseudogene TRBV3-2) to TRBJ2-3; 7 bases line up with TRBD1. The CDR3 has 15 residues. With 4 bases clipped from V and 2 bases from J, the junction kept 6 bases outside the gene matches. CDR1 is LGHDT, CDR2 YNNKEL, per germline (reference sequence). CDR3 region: CASSPRGSDTDTQYF. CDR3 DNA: TGTGCCAGCAGCCCCAGGGGGAGCGACACAGATACGCAGTATTTT.